This T cell receptor (beta chain) was retrieved from a study of cytomegalovirus exposure and HLA in healthy donors. Study-level findings and limits: Later on, a genetic analysis was performed. It linked a missense variant in DCLRE1C with V- and J-gene trimming of TCR beta.

A note on this clone: Its cognate antigen is unknown.

The PCR used 60 Vbeta and 13 Jbeta primers. Sequencing used immunoSEQ multiplex PCR; TCRdb keeps in-frame clones, though not all of them. The table shows under 150,000 clones, with roughly 88% occurring only once. This CDR3 spans 12 amino acids. CDR1 is GTSNPN and CDR2 is SVGIG in the germline V gene (reference sequence). The V end was cut by 5 bases, the J end by 0 bases, with 7 bases between. The rearrangement links TRBV30 to TRBJ1-1; D possibly corresponds to TRBD1 (5 bases). Sequenced input: PBMCs. The sequence came from a man aged 50 to 60 in good health and CMV-seronegative. CDR3 nucleotide sequence: TGTGCCTGGCAGGGCATGAACACTGAAGCTTTCTTT. Protein product: CAWQGMNTEAFF.